The sequence of this TCR beta chain was determined in a study of blood T cell repertoires in COVID-19. About the study: There were acute and convalescent COVID-19 samples, and they came from the United States, Italy and Spain.

Authors' analysis steps: From reference gene primer amplification, estimates of nucleated cell counts were derived. Method: immunoSEQ multiplex PCR; TCRdb's copy keeps in-frame clones and lacks some. The V and J calls and clone size were taken over from that table, and D and trimming were inferred from the DNA. This table has tens of thousands of clones, around 89% appearing once. Between the trimmed V and J ends, which lost 1 base and 7 bases, there was a span of 10 bases. The CDR3 runs to 14 residues. The germline CDR1 and CDR2 sequences are SNHLY and FYNNEI. The sample consisted of peripheral blood. The chain couples TRBV2 to TRBJ1-4; possibly TRBD1 for D (5 bases). This clonotype was sampled from an elderly woman with active COVID-19. Written as DNA, the CDR3 is TGTGCCAGCAGTGAAGGCCGGGGGGGTGAAAAACTGTTTTTT. Residues: CASSEGRGGEKLFF.